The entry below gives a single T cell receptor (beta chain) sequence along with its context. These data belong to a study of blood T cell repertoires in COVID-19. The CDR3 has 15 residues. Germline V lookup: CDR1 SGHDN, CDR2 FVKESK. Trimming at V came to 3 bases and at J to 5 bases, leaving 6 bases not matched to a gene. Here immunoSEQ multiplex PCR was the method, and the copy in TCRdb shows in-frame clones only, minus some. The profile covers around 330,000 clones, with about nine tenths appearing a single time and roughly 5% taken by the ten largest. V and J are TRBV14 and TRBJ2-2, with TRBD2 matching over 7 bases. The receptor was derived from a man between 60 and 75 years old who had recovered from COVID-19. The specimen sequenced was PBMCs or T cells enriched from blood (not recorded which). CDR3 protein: CASSQRGTGTGELFF. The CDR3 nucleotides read TGTGCCAGCAGCCAGCGGGGGACGGGGACCGGGGAGCTGTTTTTT.